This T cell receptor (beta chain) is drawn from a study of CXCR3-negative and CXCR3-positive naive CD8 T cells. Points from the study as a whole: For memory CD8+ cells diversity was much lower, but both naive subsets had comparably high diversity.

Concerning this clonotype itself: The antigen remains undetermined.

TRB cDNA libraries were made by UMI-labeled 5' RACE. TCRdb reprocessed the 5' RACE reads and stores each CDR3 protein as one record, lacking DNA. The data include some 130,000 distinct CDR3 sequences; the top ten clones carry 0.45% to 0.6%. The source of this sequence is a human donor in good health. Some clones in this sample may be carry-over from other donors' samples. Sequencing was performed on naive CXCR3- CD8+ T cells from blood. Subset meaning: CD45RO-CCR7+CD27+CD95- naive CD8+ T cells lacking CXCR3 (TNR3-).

The CDR3 sequence: CASSVEGGYQPQHF. The rearrangement uses TRBV9 and TRBJ1-5; TCRdb's assignment of TRBD1 cannot be checked, as there is no DNA. Germline values: CDR1 SGDLS, CDR2 YYNGEE. The CDR3 is 14 residues long.